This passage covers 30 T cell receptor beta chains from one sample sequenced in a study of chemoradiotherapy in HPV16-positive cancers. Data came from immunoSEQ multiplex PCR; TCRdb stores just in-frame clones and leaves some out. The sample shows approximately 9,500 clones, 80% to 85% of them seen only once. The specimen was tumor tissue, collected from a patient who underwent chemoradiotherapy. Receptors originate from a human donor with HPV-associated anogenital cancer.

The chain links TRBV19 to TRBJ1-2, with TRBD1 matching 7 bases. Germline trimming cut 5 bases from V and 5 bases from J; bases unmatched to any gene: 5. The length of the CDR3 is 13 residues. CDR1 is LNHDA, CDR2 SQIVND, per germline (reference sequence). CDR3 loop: CASSSGQEYGYTF. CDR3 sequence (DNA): TGTGCCAGTAGTTCCGGACAGGAATATGGCTACACCTTC.

The CDR3 reads CASSVARDRPYEQYF. Here the CDR3 DNA reads TGCGCCAGCAGCGTAGCCCGGGACAGGCCGTACGAGCAGTACTTC. The chain links TRBV5-1 to TRBJ2-7; TRBD1 agrees at 8 bases. The CDR3 contains 15 residues. The V segment lost 4 bases and the J segment 4 bases; nucleotides outside the gene matches: 10. Germline CDR1 reads SGHRS; CDR2 reads YFSETQ.

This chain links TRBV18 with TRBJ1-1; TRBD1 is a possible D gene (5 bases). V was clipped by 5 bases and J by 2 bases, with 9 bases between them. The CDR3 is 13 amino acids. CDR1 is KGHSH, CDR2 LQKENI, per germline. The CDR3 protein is CASSDQGNTEAFF. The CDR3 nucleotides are TGTGCCAGCTCAGATCAGGGAAACACTGAAGCTTTCTTT.

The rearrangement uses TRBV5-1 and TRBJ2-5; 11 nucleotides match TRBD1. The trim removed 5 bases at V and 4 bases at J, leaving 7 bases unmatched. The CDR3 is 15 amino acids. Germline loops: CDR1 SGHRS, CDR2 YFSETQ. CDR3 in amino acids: CASSPGTGGGETQYF. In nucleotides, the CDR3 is TGCGCCAGCAGTCCCGGGACAGGGGGAGGAGAGACCCAGTACTTC.

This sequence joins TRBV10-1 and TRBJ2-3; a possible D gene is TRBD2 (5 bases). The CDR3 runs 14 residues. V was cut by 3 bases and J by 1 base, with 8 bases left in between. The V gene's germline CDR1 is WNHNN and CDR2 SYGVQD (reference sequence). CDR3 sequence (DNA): TGCGCCAGCAGTGACCCCGGGGGCACAGATACGCAGTATTTT. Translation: CASSDPGGTDTQYF.

This CDR3 is CASSLTGEETQYF. The DNA of the CDR3 is TGCGCCAGCAGCCTTACAGGGGAGGAGACCCAGTACTTC. J is TRBJ2-5 and V is TRBV5-1; 7 nucleotides match TRBD1. CDR1 and CDR2 from the germline V gene are SGHRS and YFSETQ. J gave up 5 bases and V 4 bases, and 5 bases lay outside the gene matches. This CDR3 region has 13 residues.

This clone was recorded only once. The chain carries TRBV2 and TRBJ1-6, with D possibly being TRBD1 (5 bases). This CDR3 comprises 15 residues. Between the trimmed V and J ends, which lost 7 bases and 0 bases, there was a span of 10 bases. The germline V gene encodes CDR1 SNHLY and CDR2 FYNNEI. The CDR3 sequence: CASTRDLSYNSPLHF. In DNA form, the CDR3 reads TGTGCCAGCACTCGGGACCTCTCCTATAATTCACCCCTCCACTTT.

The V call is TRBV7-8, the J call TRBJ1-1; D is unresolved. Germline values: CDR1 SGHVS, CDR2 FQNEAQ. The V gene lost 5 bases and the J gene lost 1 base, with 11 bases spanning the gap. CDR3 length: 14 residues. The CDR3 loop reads CASSPDRGNTEAFF. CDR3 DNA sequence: TGTGCCAGCAGCCCTGACCGGGGGAACACTGAAGCTTTCTTT.

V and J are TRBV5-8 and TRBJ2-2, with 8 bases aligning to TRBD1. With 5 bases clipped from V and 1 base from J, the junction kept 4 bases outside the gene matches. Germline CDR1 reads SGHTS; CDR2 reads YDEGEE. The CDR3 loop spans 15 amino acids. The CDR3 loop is CASRRGQGNTGELFF. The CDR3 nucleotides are TGTGCCAGCAGACGTGGACAGGGGAACACCGGGGAGCTGTTTTTT.

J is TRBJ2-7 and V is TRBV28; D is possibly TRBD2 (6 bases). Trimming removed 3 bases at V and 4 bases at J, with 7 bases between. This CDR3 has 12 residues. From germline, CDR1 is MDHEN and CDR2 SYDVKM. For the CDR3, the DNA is TGTGCCAGCAGTTTGGAGGGGTACGAGCAGTACTTC. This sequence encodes CASSLEGYEQYF.

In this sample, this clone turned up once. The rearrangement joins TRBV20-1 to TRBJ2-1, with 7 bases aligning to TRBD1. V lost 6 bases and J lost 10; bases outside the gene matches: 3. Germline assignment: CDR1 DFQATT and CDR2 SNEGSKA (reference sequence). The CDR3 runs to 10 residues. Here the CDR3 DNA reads TGCAGTGCCCTGGACAGGGAGCAGTTCTTC. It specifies CSALDREQFF.

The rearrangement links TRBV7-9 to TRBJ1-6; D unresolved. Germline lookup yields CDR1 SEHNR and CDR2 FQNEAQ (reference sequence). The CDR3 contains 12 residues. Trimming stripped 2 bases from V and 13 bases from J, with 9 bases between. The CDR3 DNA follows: TGTGCCAGCAGCTTAACAGCAATGCCCCTCCACTTT. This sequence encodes CASSLTAMPLHF.

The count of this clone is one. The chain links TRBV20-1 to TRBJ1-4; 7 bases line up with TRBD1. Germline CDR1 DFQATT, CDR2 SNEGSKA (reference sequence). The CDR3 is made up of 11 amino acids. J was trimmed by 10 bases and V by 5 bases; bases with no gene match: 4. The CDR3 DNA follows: TGCAGTGCTCAGGGGGGAGGAAAACTGTTTTTT. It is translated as CSAQGGGKLFF.

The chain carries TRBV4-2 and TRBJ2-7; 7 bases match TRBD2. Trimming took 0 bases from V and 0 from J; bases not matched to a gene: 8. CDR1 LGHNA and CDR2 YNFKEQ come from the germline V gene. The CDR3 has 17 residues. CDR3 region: CASSQDLAALSSYEQYF. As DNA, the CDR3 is TGTGCCAGCAGCCAAGATCTAGCGGCTTTAAGCTCCTACGAGCAGTACTTC.

The CDR3 coding sequence is TGTGCCAGCAGAACACCCACCGACAGAGTTAACTATGGCTACACCTTC. Translation gives CASRTPTDRVNYGYTF. The rearrangement joins TRBV2 to TRBJ1-2; TRBD1 is a possible D gene (5 bases). CDR3 length: 16 amino acids. V lost 6 bases, J lost 1 base, and 18 bases lay in between. From germline, CDR1 is SNHLY and CDR2 FYNNEI.

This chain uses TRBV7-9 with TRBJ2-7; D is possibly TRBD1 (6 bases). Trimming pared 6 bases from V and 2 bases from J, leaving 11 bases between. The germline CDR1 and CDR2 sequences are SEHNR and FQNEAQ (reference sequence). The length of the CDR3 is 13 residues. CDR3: CASSRQEAYEQYF. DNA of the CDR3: TGTGCCAGCAGTCGACAGGAAGCCTACGAGCAGTACTTC. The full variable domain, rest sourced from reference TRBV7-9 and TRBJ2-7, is DTGVSQNPRHKITKRGQNVTFRCDPISEHNRLYWYRQTLGQGPEFLTYFQNEAQLEKSRLLSDRFSAERPKGSFSTLEIQRTEQGDSAMYLCASSRQEAYEQYFGPGTRLTVT.

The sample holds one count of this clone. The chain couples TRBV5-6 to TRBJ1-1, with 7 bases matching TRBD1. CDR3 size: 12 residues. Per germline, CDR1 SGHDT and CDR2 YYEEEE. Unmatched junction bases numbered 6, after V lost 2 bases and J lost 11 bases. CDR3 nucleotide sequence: TGTGCCAGCAGCTTACCAGGGGGATGGGCTTTCTTT. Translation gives CASSLPGGWAFF.

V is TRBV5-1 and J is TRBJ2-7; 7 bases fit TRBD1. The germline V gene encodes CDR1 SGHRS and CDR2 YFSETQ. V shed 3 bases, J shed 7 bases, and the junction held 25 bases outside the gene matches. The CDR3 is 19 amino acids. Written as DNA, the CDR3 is TGCGCCAGCAGCTCTCCTAGTACAGGGGCCCTATTCATCGGTGGGGAGCAGTACTTC. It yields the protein CASSSPSTGALFIGGEQYF.

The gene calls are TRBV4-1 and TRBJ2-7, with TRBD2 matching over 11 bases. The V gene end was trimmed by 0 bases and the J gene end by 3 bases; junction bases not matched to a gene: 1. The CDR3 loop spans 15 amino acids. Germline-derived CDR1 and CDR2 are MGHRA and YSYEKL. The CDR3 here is CASSQDLAGGYEQYF. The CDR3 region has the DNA TGCGCCAGCAGCCAAGATCTAGCGGGGGGCTACGAGCAGTACTTC.

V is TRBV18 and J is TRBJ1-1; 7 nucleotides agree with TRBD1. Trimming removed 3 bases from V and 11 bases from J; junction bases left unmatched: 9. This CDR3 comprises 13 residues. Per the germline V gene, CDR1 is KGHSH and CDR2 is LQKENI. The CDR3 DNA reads TGTGCCAGCTCACCCGGGGGACAGCTTGGGGCTTTCTTT. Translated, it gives CASSPGGQLGAFF.

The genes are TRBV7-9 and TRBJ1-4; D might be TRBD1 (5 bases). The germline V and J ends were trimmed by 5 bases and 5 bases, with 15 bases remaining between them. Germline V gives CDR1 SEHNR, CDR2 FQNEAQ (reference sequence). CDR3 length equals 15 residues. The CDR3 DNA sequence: TGTGCCAGCAGCCCCGGGGACTTATCAAATGAAAAACTGTTTTTT. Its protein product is CASSPGDLSNEKLFF.

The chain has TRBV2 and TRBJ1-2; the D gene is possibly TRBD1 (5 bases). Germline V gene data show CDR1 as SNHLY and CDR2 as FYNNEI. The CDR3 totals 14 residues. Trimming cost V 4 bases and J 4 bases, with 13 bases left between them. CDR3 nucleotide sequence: TGTGCCAGCAGTGTCGCAGGGATGGCCTATGGCTACACCTTC. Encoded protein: CASSVAGMAYGYTF.

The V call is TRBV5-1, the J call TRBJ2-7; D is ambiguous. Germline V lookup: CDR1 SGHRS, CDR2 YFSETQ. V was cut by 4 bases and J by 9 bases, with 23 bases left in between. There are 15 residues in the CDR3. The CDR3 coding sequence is TGCGCCAGCAGCGTAGGACCTCATGCCCCACGTGCGCAGTACTTC. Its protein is CASSVGPHAPRAQYF.

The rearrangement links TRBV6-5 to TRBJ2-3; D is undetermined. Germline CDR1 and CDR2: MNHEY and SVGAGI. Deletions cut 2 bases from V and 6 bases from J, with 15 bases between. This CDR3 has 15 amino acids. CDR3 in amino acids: CASSYVPLGLDTQYF. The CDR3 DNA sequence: TGTGCCAGCAGTTACGTGCCCCTCGGTTTGGATACGCAGTATTTT.

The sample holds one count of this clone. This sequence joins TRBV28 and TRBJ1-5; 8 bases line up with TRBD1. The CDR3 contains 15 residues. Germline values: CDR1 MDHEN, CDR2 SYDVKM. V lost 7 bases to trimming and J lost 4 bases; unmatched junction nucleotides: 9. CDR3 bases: TGTGCCAGCAACGCCCCGACAGGGGAGAATCAGCCCCAGCATTTT. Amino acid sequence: CASNAPTGENQPQHF.

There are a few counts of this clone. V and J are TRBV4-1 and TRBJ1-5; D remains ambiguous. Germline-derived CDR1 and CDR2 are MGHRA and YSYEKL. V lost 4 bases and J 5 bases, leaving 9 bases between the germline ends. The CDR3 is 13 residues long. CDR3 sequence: CASSLREDQPQHF. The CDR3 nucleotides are TGCGCCAGCAGCCTTCGGGAGGATCAGCCCCAGCATTTT.

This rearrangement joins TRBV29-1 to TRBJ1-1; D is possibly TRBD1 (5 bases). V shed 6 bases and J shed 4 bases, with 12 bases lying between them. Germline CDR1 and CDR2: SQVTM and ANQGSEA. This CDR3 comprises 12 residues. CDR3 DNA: TGCAGCGTCCTTCTTGGGGGCACTGAAGCTTTCTTT. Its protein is CSVLLGGTEAFF.

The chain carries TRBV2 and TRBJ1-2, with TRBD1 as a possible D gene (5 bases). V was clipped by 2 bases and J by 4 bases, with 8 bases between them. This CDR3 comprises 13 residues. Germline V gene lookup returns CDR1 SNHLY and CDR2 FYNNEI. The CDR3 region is CASSEPGRYGYTF. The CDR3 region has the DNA TGTGCCAGCAGTGAACCAGGGCGCTATGGCTACACCTTC.

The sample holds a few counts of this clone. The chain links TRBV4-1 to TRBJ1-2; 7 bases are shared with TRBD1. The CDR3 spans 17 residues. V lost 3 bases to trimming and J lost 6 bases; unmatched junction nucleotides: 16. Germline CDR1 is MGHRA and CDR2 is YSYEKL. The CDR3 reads CASSHMFSRQGVDGYTF. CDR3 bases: TGCGCCAGCAGCCACATGTTTAGCCGACAGGGAGTAGATGGCTACACCTTC.

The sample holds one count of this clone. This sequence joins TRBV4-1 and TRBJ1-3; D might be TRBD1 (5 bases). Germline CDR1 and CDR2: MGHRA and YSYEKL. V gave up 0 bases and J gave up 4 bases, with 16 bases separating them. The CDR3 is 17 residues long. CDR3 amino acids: CASSQEFRGSLGNTIYF. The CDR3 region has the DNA TGCGCCAGCAGCCAAGAATTTCGGGGCTCGCTCGGAAACACCATATATTTT.